The clone carrying this T cell receptor (beta chain) is a singleton in its sample. This sample was included in a study of cytomegalovirus exposure and HLA in healthy donors. In the study overall: A subsequent analysis stated that the 120 or so validation repertoires were run on the same platform as the approximately 700 first-cohort repertoires.

Produced via immunoSEQ multiplex PCR; TCRdb's table is partial and in-frame only. There are under 400,000 clones in the sample; approximately 91% occur only once, and around 0.96% lies in the top ten. Germline loops: CDR1 SGDLS, CDR2 YYNGEE. This CDR3 has 15 amino acids. Trimming stripped 0 bases from V and 0 bases from J, with 8 bases between. This chain uses TRBV9 with TRBJ2-3; a weak D match, TRBD1 (6 bases). This TCR was recovered from a man in his thirties or forties in good health and CMV-seronegative. Sequences were obtained from PBMCs. The CDR3: CASSVVGTSTDTQYF. The CDR3 bases are TGTGCCAGCAGCGTAGTTGGGACAAGCACAGATACGCAGTATTTT.